A selection of T cell receptor beta chains follows, all from one sample in a study of CD8+ T cells in alopecia areata. Libraries were prepared by immunoSEQ multiplex PCR; TCRdb keeps only in-frame clonotypes and omits some of them. The table includes some 180,000 clones, roughly 60% detected once. The sequences come from CD4+ T cells sorted from blood, collected at week 0. The receptors come from a human donor with alopecia areata. The CDR3 runs from the conserved cysteine through the conserved F or W. The D gene is left open where the match is weak. For some rows the clone size is stated as once, few or many, or as a class when expanded; others skip it.

D gene	V gene	clone size	J gene	CDR3 DNA	CDR3 protein
-	TRBV19	-	TRBJ1-6	TGTGCCAGTAGCCAAAGTCAGAATTATTCACCCCTCCACTTT	CASSQSQNYSPLHF
TRBD1	TRBV29-1	few	TRBJ1-1	TGCAGCGTGCTGACAGGGAGCGGTGAAGCTTTCTTT	CSVLTGSGEAFF
-	TRBV4-3	-	TRBJ1-6	TGCGCCAGCAGCCAAGATTATGAAGGCAGCAGGAATTCACCCCTCCACTTT	CASSQDYEGSRNSPLHF
-	TRBV6-1	few	TRBJ2-7	TGTGCCAGCAGTCAAACACAGGGTTCCGGCGAGCAGTACTTC	CASSQTQGSGEQYF
TRBD1	TRBV29-1	few	TRBJ1-1	TGCAGCGTTCACAGACAGGGTGCAAACACTGAAGCTTTCTTT	CSVHRQGANTEAFF
-	TRBV11-2	-	TRBJ1-5	TGTGCCAGCTCGGTGGGGAGGGCTCAGCCCCAGCATTTT	CASSVGRAQPQHF
-	TRBV29-1	few	TRBJ2-1	TGCAGCGCTACCTCAGGGGCGAATGAGCAGTTCTTC	CSATSGANEQFF
-	TRBV7-8	-	TRBJ1-5	TGTGCCAGCAGCCACAGACAGAGCAATCAGCCCCAGCATTTT	CASSHRQSNQPQHF
-	TRBV10-2	-	TRBJ2-7	TGCGCCAGCAGTGAGTCGACCAACTACGAGCAGTACTTC	CASSESTNYEQYF
-	TRBV19	-	TRBJ2-7	TGTGCCAGTAGTTCAAGGTGGGGGGACTCCTACGAGCAGTACTTC	CASSSRWGDSYEQYF
-	TRBV30	-	TRBJ2-7	TGTGCCTGGAGTGTGGGGAGCGGAGCCTACGAGCAGTACTTC	CAWSVGSGAYEQYF
-	TRBV11-2	-	TRBJ1-4	TGTGCCAGCAGCACTTACAGGACAACTAATGAAAAACTGTTTTTT	CASSTYRTTNEKLFF
-	TRBV30	once	TRBJ1-2	TGTGCCGGGGGCCGACGAGAGAACTATGGCTACACCTTC	CAGGRRENYGYTF
TRBD1	TRBV14	-	TRBJ2-1	TGTGCCAGCAGCCAAGGCAGGGGGGAGCAGTTCTTC	CASSQGRGEQFF
-	TRBV29-1	-	TRBJ1-2	TGCAGCGTTGATACCGACCCTCGATATGGCTACACCTTC	CSVDTDPRYGYTF
-	TRBV30	-	TRBJ1-1	TGTGCCTGGAGGCCAGGGATGAACACTGAAGCTTTCTTT	CAWRPGMNTEAFF
TRBD2	TRBV7-8	-	TRBJ2-5	TGTGCCAGCAGCTTAAGGGACTACAAAGAGACCCAGTACTTC	CASSLRDYKETQYF
TRBD1	TRBV29-1	-	TRBJ2-2	TGCAGACAAGTGACAGGGGCTGACACCGGGGAGCTGTTTTTT	CRQVTGADTGELFF
-	TRBV7-2	-	TRBJ2-1	TGTGCCAGCAGCTTAGCGCATTCCGGGGTAGGTGAGCAGTTCTTC	CASSLAHSGVGEQFF
TRBD1	TRBV5-6	-	TRBJ2-1	TGTGCCAGCAGCACCGACAGGGTGCAGTTCTTC	CASSTDRVQFF
-	TRBV5-1	-	TRBJ1-1	TGCGCCAGCAGCTTGGCCCTGGACACTGAAGCTTTCTTT	CASSLALDTEAFF